These 28 T cell receptor beta chains were all obtained from the same sample, sequenced in a study of STAT5B mutations in CD4+ large granular lymphocyte leukemia. The repertoire was sequenced with immunoSEQ multiplex PCR; TCRdb's copy has only in-frame clones and lacks some. This table has 23,000 or so clones, 74% appearing once. The sample comprised CD4+ T cells from blood buffy coats. All receptors derive from a human donor in good health.

The V call is TRBV7-8, the J call TRBJ2-1; D is perhaps TRBD1 (6 bases). This CDR3 comprises 15 residues. V was pared by 5 bases and J by 3 bases, with 14 bases between. Germline-derived CDR1 and CDR2 are SGHVS and FQNEAQ. The CDR3 spells CASSPKDRVYNEQFF. The DNA for the CDR3 is TGTGCCAGCAGCCCGAAGGACAGAGTCTACAATGAGCAGTTCTTC.

About this clone: Distinct nucleotide sequences in the sample also encode this CDR3. This chain joins TRBV28 and TRBJ2-7; 7 bases line up with TRBD1. CDR1 and CDR2 (germline): MDHEN, SYDVKM. Losses at the gene ends were 6 bases for V and 0 bases for J; bases not matched to a gene: 2. The CDR3 has 13 residues. CDR3 in DNA: TGTGCCAGCAGGTCAGGGGGCTCCTACGAGCAGTACGTC. As protein: CASRSGGSYEQYV.

The chain combines TRBV28 with TRBJ2-3, with D perhaps matching TRBD2 (7 bases). This CDR3 contains 15 residues. Germline lookup yields CDR1 MDHEN and CDR2 SYDVKM. V was shortened by 1 base and J by 6 bases, with 14 bases between the two germline ends. The CDR3 sequence: CASSLLVGGGDTQYF. CDR3 sequence (DNA): TGTGCCAGCAGTTTATTGGTAGGGGGAGGGGATACGCAGTATTTT.

This clone appeared once. Written as DNA, the CDR3 is TGTGCCAGCAGCTCAACACACAAGGGAAGCTCTGGGGCCAACGTCCTGACTTTC. This translates into CASSSTHKGSSGANVLTF. The chain has TRBV7-3 and TRBJ2-6, with D hard to call. The CDR3 is made up of 18 amino acids. Germline CDR1 SGHTA, CDR2 FQGTGA. V was pared by 4 bases and J by 0 bases, with 16 bases between.

This clone was picked up a small number of times. Relative to the germline gene, one junction end is altered; a read error may explain this. This chain uses TRBV7-9 with TRBJ2-4, with 8 bases lining up with TRBD1. CDR1 is SEHNR, CDR2 FQNEAQ, per germline (reference sequence). The length of the CDR3 is 15 residues. The CDR3 nucleotides are TGTGCCAGCAGCGTAGCCGGGACAGGCAAAAACATTCAGTACTTC. This codes for CASSVAGTGKNIQYF.

The chain links TRBV4-3 to TRBJ2-5, with a weak D call TRBD1 (6 bases). With 0 bases removed from V and 7 bases from J, the gap between germline ends came to 12 bases. The CDR3 is 14 residues long. Germline V gene lookup returns CDR1 LGHNA and CDR2 YSLEER. The chain's CDR3 is CASSQEAGEGTQYF. DNA for the CDR3: TGCGCCAGCAGCCAAGAGGCAGGGGAAGGGACCCAGTACTTC.

V gene TRBV4-3 combines with J gene TRBJ1-2; D gene unclear. V was clipped by 1 base and J by 5 bases, with 11 bases between them. The CDR3 loop spans 14 amino acids. Per the germline V gene, CDR1 is LGHNA and CDR2 is YSLEER. Here the CDR3 reads CASSQGQREYGYTF. The CDR3 nucleotides read TGCGCCAGCAGCCAAGGTCAACGGGAATATGGCTACACCTTC.

V usage is TRBV5-1 and J usage is TRBJ2-7; tentative D call: TRBD2 (5 bases). Trimming pared 2 bases from V and 0 bases from J, leaving 12 bases between. CDR3 size: 15 residues. Germline CDR1 SGHRS, CDR2 YFSETQ. The CDR3 nucleotides read TGCGCCAGCAGCTTTGGTGTGGGGAGCTCCTACGAGCAGTACTTC. This sequence encodes CASSFGVGSSYEQYF. Full variable domain (outside the CDR3, taken from reference TRBV5-1 and TRBJ2-7): KAGVTQTPRYLIKTRGQQVTLSCSPISGHRSVSWYQQTPGQGLQFLFEYFSETQRNKGNFPGRFSGRQFSNSRSEMNVSTLELGDSALYLCASSFGVGSSYEQYFGPGTRLTVT.

The CDR3 nucleotides read TGTGCCAGCACTTCGACAGGGACCAATTCACCCCTCCACTTT. Its protein product is CASTSTGTNSPLHF. The chain uses TRBV28 and TRBJ1-6; TRBD1 agrees at 7 bases. The CDR3 is 14 residues long. Germline V gene sequence: CDR1 MDHEN, CDR2 SYDVKM. V was pared by 7 bases and J by 7 bases, with 7 bases of the junction left unmatched.

The CDR3 spells CASSQDLTGSNTGELFF. As DNA, the CDR3 is TGTGCCAGCAGCCAAGATTTGACAGGGAGCAACACCGGGGAGCTGTTTTTT. The chain employs TRBV14 and TRBJ2-2; 7 nucleotides align to TRBD1. Per germline, CDR1 SGHDN and CDR2 FVKESK. CDR3 size: 17 residues. Unmatched junction bases numbered 6, after V lost 0 bases and J lost 2 bases.

V is TRBV7-3 and J is TRBJ2-3; 8 bases are shared with TRBD2. Germline-derived CDR1 and CDR2 are SGHTA and FQGTGA. This CDR3 spans 16 amino acids. The ends lost 5 bases at V and 3 bases at J; junction bases unmatched: 10. CDR3 sequence: CASSLSASGSTDTQYF. The DNA of the CDR3 is TGTGCCAGCAGCCTATCGGCTAGCGGGTCTACAGATACGCAGTATTTT.

The chain employs TRBV5-1 and TRBJ2-2, with 8 positions matching TRBD2. The V segment lost 4 bases and the J segment 1 base; nucleotides outside the gene matches: 6. This CDR3 spans 16 amino acids. Germline CDR1 reads SGHRS; CDR2 reads YFSETQ. The CDR3 region has the DNA TGCGCCAGCAGCCAAACTAGCGGTAGGAACACCGGGGAGCTGTTTTTT. Protein: CASSQTSGRNTGELFF.

This chain connects TRBV29-1 to TRBJ1-1, with 10 bases that match TRBD1. V gave up 5 bases and J gave up 5 bases; unmatched junction bases: 8. The V gene's germline CDR1 is SQVTM and CDR2 ANQGSEA. The CDR3 is 14 amino acids. The chain's CDR3 is CSVPRTGGGTEAFF. The CDR3 DNA sequence: TGCAGCGTTCCTAGGACAGGGGGGGGAACTGAAGCTTTCTTT.

The chain carries TRBV9 and TRBJ2-1; TRBD1 is a possible D gene (7 bases). Between the trimmed V and J ends, which lost 3 bases and 7 bases, there was a span of 20 bases. The CDR3 has 16 amino acids. From germline, CDR1 is SGDLS and CDR2 YYNGEE. CDR3 DNA sequence: TGTGCCAGCAGCGGCAGGACAGGATACGGAGGGAATGAGCAGTTCTTC. As protein: CASSGRTGYGGNEQFF. The whole variable domain, filled in from reference TRBV9 and TRBJ2-1, reads DSGVTQTPKHLITATGQRVTLRCSPRSGDLSVYWYQQSLDQGLQFLIQYYNGEERAKGNILERFSAQQFPDLHSELNLSSLELGDSALYFCASSGRTGYGGNEQFFGPGTRLTVL.

The chain joins TRBV20-1 to TRBJ1-2; unclear D gene. Germline CDR1 DFQATT, CDR2 SNEGSKA (reference sequence). CDR3 length: 11 amino acids. Trimming shortened V by 7 bases and J by 4 bases, and 10 bases separated the two germline ends. CDR3 in DNA: TGCAGTGTAGAGCCTGGCTATGGCTACACCTTC. Its translation is CSVEPGYGYTF.

CDR3 protein: CASSTEATEAFF. CDR3 coding DNA: TGTGCCAGCTCTACAGAAGCCACTGAAGCTTTCTTT. V is TRBV18 and J is TRBJ1-1, with no clear D. The V and J ends lost 6 bases and 4 bases respectively, with 9 bases between them. Germline lookup yields CDR1 KGHSH and CDR2 LQKENI. This CDR3 has 12 amino acids. Based on the CDR3 plus reference TRBV18 and TRBJ1-1, the full variable domain is NAGVMQNPRHLVRRRGQEARLRCSPMKGHSHVYWYRQLPEEGLKFMVYLQKENIIDESGMPKERFSAEFPKEGPSILRIQQVVRGDSAAYFCASSTEATEAFFGQGTRLTVV.

The chain has TRBV7-9 and TRBJ1-6, with D unclear. Germline loops: CDR1 SEHNR, CDR2 FQNEAQ (reference sequence). The CDR3 is made up of 12 amino acids. Trimming removed 1 base from V and 7 bases from J, with 2 bases in between. The CDR3: CASSLVNSPLHF. The DNA of the CDR3 is TGTGCCAGCAGCTTAGTCAATTCACCCCTCCACTTT. Together with reference TRBV7-9 and TRBJ1-6, the CDR3 gives the full variable domain: DTGVSQNPRHKITKRGQNVTFRCDPISEHNRLYWYRQTLGQGPEFLTYFQNEAQLEKSRLLSDRFSAERPKGSFSTLEIQRTEQGDSAMYLCASSLVNSPLHFGNGTRLTVT.

The J gene is TRBJ2-1, the V gene TRBV19, with unresolved D. Germline CDR1 and CDR2: LNHDA and SQIVND (reference sequence). V shed 5 bases and J shed 13 bases, with 12 bases lying between them. The CDR3 loop spans 11 amino acids. In nucleotides, the CDR3 is TGTGCCAGTAGTTTATGGAATAGTCAGTTCTTC. It translates to CASSLWNSQFF. The whole variable domain, filled in from reference TRBV19 and TRBJ2-1, reads DGGITQSPKYLFRKEGQNVTLSCEQNLNHDAMYWYRQDPGQGLRLIYYSQIVNDFQKGDIAEGYSVSREKKESFPLTVTSAQKNPTAFYLCASSLWNSQFFGPGTRLTVL.

The J gene is TRBJ2-2, the V gene TRBV5-1; D unclear. CDR3 size: 15 residues. Per germline, CDR1 SGHRS and CDR2 YFSETQ. Deletions cut 4 bases from V and 0 bases from J, with 10 bases between. This CDR3 is CASSPWFANTGELFF. The DNA for the CDR3 is TGCGCCAGCAGCCCCTGGTTCGCGAACACCGGGGAGCTGTTTTTT.

The V call is TRBV4-3, the J call TRBJ2-2; D uncertain. Trimming removed 0 bases at V and 6 bases at J, with 5 bases between. Per germline, CDR1 LGHNA and CDR2 YSLEER. The CDR3 loop spans 13 amino acids. DNA for the CDR3: TGCGCCAGCAGCCAAGATAGAGCCGGGGAGCTGTTTTTT. Its translation: CASSQDRAGELFF.

The chain joins TRBV14 to TRBJ2-1; D may be TRBD2 (5 bases). Per the germline V gene, CDR1 is SGHDN and CDR2 is FVKESK. The V end lost 4 bases, the J end lost 9 bases, and 19 bases lay between the germline ends. This CDR3 is built from 15 residues. For the CDR3, the DNA is TGTGCCAGCAGCCGACCGACGGCTAGAAGCGGTGAGCAGTTCTTC. Encoded protein: CASSRPTARSGEQFF.

This chain connects TRBV6-6 to TRBJ1-2, with 10 bases lining up with TRBD1. This CDR3 region has 14 residues. Germline-derived CDR1 and CDR2 are MNHNY and SVGAGI (reference sequence). V shed 5 bases, J shed 7 bases, and the junction held 7 bases outside the gene matches. The CDR3 coding sequence is TGTGCCAGCAGTACGGGACAGGGGTTCGGTGGCTACACCTTC. Its translation is CASSTGQGFGGYTF.

The chain joins TRBV19 to TRBJ2-6, with TRBD1 identical over 7 bases. Losses at the gene ends were 9 bases for V and 6 bases for J; bases not matched to a gene: 8. This CDR3 region has 14 residues. Germline CDR1 LNHDA, CDR2 SQIVND (reference sequence). The CDR3 is CASRDRVKANVLTF. In nucleotides, the CDR3 is TGTGCCAGCAGAGACAGGGTTAAGGCCAACGTCCTGACTTTC.

The chain recombines TRBV7-9 with TRBJ2-1; D is perhaps TRBD1 (5 bases). The V end was cut by 5 bases, the J end by 10 bases, with 15 bases between. Germline V gene data show CDR1 as SEHNR and CDR2 as FQNEAQ (reference sequence). CDR3 length: 13 residues. CDR3 bases: TGTGCCAGCAGCCTTAGACAGTACGAAGAGCAGTTCTTC. Translated: CASSLRQYEEQFF.

The chain joins TRBV28 to TRBJ1-4; D is uncertain. The CDR3 consists of 16 residues. Trimming took 6 bases from V and 5 from J, leaving 19 bases between them. CDR1 is MDHEN and CDR2 is SYDVKM in the germline V gene. The CDR3 DNA reads as TGTGCCAGCAGGCACACTGGCGGGAGATTGAATGAAAAACTGTTTTTT. This sequence encodes CASRHTGGRLNEKLFF. Using reference TRBV28 and TRBJ1-4 for the parts outside the CDR3, the full variable domain is DVKVTQSSRYLVKRTGEKVFLECVQDMDHENMFWYRQDPGLGLRLIYFSYDVKMKEKGDIPEGYSVSREKKERFSLILESASTNQTSMYLCASRHTGGRLNEKLFFGSGTQLSVL.

The chain employs TRBV9 and TRBJ2-4; 15 bases are a match to TRBD2. Germline V gives CDR1 SGDLS, CDR2 YYNGEE. The CDR3 runs to 19 residues. The J segment lost 0 bases and the V segment lost 4 bases, leaving 8 bases of the junction unmatched. CDR3 loop: CASSLGLAGGPLAKNIQYF. The CDR3 DNA follows: TGTGCCAGCAGCTTGGGACTAGCGGGAGGTCCGCTAGCCAAAAACATTCAGTACTTC.

There are a few counts of this clone. V and J are TRBV6-1 and TRBJ2-3; TRBD1 is a possible D gene (5 bases). Trimming removed 4 bases from V and 4 bases from J, with 9 bases in between. Germline lookup yields CDR1 MNHNS and CDR2 SASEGT. The CDR3 loop spans 13 amino acids. For the CDR3, the DNA is TGTGCCAGCAGTGTGGGCAGGGCAGATACGCAGTATTTT. It specifies CASSVGRADTQYF.

CDR3 residues: CASSPQGSGANVLTF. DNA of the CDR3: TGTGCCAGCTCACCCCAGGGGTCTGGGGCCAACGTCCTGACTTTC. This rearrangement joins TRBV18 to TRBJ2-6, with D perhaps matching TRBD1 (6 bases). The V gene lost 3 bases and the J gene lost 1 base, with 7 bases spanning the gap. The CDR3 has 15 amino acids. Germline CDR1 KGHSH, CDR2 LQKENI.